One T cell receptor (beta chain) is described in this entry. The specificity of this receptor is unknown. The record has no base qualities; no much larger clone is one base away. Libraries came from 5' RACE. The listed sequencing device is Illumina HiSeq 2500. The second PCR ran for roughly 6 to 11 cycles and used a J-beta primer mix along with a sample-barcoded 5' primer. Each TCR beta cDNA molecule received a unique molecular identifier from a template-switch 5' adaptor carrying 12 random nucleotides. At least 2.5 million CDR3-containing paired-end reads were obtained from each sample. First-strand cDNA synthesis was performed from all RNA using the Mint cDNA synthesis kit, with priming by a TRBC-specific oligonucleotide. Following uracil-DNA glycosylase treatment, a first 18-cycle PCR with universal primers M1SS and BC2_uni_R was performed on all cDNA. On the authors' methods: Normalization of each sample was performed by random selection of 1 million high-quality reads, each carrying a distinct molecular identifier. Reads with shared molecular identifiers were discarded instead of being binned into consensus sequences. MiTCR, with a Q25 quality threshold and the strictest error-elimination algorithm, was used for CDR3 identification, clonotype clustering and error correction. A nonparametric unseen species model with Euler transformation was used to estimate lower-bound total TCR beta diversity. Using fastp trimming at Q25 and MiXCR clonotype assembly, TCRdb reanalyzed the public sequencing data and kept in-frame beta chains. For every CDR3 protein sequence, its rows merge into one entry that carries the most common genes and DNA. None of the V and J calls come from the authors' own analysis; TCRdb made them. The sample profile shows approximately 960,000 distinct CDR3 sequences; 25% to 35% of them were found once. 10% to 13% of the sample is in the top ten clones.

These data are taken from a study of blood T cells in healthy people across ages (dated by TCRdb to 2013 to 2016). At the level of the whole study: Template switching captured roughly one uniquely barcoded TCR beta cDNA molecule per two T cells in model experiments. Donors were grouped into four age groups: young (average 16 years), middle-aged (around 39), aged (over 55) and long-lived (around 80). The study measured age-related changes in TCR beta repertoire diversity using deep sequencing normalized with unique cDNA molecular identifiers. For two donors (one aged 18 to 30 and one aged 80 or older), the study analyzed two additional independent replicas of 1 million unique cDNA reads from the same blood draw. The investigation overall reported the following: As age increased, observed TCR beta diversity per million T cells dropped in a roughly linear way, and a significant reduction was already evident by age around 41. Because the CMV infection status of the donors was unknown, age-related changes in expanded clonotypes may potentially have been confounded. Estimates of total diversity from one million sequenced T cells were regarded as lower bounds and underestimates. Conclusive comparison of naive and antigen-experienced compartments was prevented by the profiling of bulk unsorted PBMCs. Compared with the aged group, the long-lived group had more naive CD4+ T cells, fewer expanded clones and increased TCR diversity, a pattern suggesting age selection. The percentage of naive T cells measured by flow cytometry correlated strongly with observed TCR beta diversity.

Its CDR3 holds 15 amino acids, cysteine through phenylalanine. The kept DNA is CDR3 alone, 45 bases in frame from the first base. V trim: 4 bases; J trim: 5 bases; unmatched bases: 6. CDR1 SGHAT and CDR2 FQNNGV were looked up in the germline V gene. The 40 or so donors, aged roughly 6 to 90 years, were systemically healthy Caucasian individuals from Russia. Ten milliliters of peripheral blood were drawn from each donor into EDTA-treated Vacutainer tubes. Ficoll-Paque density-gradient centrifugation was used to isolate PBMCs, with at least 7 million per sample. Trizol reagent was used to extract total RNA from PBMCs, with at least 6 micrograms per sample. The percentages of naive CD45RAhigh/CD27high T cells were determined by flow cytometry on a PBMC aliquot from every donor. These same records also appear under a second study, on T cells of mothers and their children. The other study reports the following: Donors were nine systemically healthy Caucasian individuals: three mothers and their six children. cDNA synthesis consumed the entire amount of extracted RNA, loaded at 1.5 ug RNA in each 15 ul reaction. In the second PCR, the M1S primer introduced both the sample barcodes and 2-4 random nucleotides. Each mother yielded over 8.5 million TCR beta CDR3 reads and each child some 3 million reads. Thymic selection similarly shapes TCR recombination output in related and unrelated pairs, with minor effect from inherited differences. Related mother-child pairs always showed normalized repertoire overlap that was slightly higher than in unrelated mother-child pairs, though the difference was never significant. No persistent microchimeric T cell clones were found, with a detection sensitivity of 75 to 100 clones per million clonotypes. Deep NGS was used in the study to compare the TCR beta repertoires of mothers and children and to look for features that separate related mother-child pairs from unrelated individuals. Mothers averaged around 40 +/- 4 years of age and children averaged around 10 +/- 4 years. After adapter ligation with NEBNext reagents, the libraries were sequenced on Illumina HiSeq 2000 with 100+100 nt paired-end reads. To prevent cross-contamination, the mother and child libraries were prepared one month apart and sequenced in separate runs. Each donor had between roughly 450,000 and 2,100,000 distinct TCR beta clonotypes identified. Naive TCR beta clonotypes were estimated from low-frequency clonotypes matched to each donor's FACS-determined naive share, without sorting.

This TCR derives from a woman between 40 and 55 years old in good health. The chain joins TRBV11-2 to TRBJ2-1, with TRBD2 matching 9 junction bases. The sequencing input was blood. CDR3 reads: CASSSAGGGNNEQFF. The nucleotide sequence is TGTGCCAGCAGCTCAGCGGGGGGAGGGAACAATGAGCAGTTCTTC.